This T cell receptor (beta chain) comes out of a study of T-cell memory formation after mild COVID-19. Study overall: Clusters were largely donor specific.

This clonotype came up a few times. Its antigen is undetermined. TCRdb reprocessed the 5' RACE reads with MiXCR, giving one entry per CDR3 protein. The sample records hundreds of thousands of distinct CDR3 sequences, less than 25% being singletons. Study findings and constraints: Clones that shrank (day 15 to 85) were balanced CD4/CD8, whereas later expanders leaned CD4+.

This receptor was identified in an adult woman who had mild COVID-19 (a few samples of this study predate the infection). Cell type and time point are not known. The sequencing sample was made of PBMCs or a T cell subset sorted from them (not recorded which).

The CDR3 DNA is TGTGCCATCAGTGAGATCTGGAACCAAGAGACCCAGTACTTC. Protein product: CAISEIWNQETQYF. The V and J genes are TRBV10-3 and TRBJ2-5; no clear D. The V gene lost 2 bases and the J gene lost 0 bases, with 7 bases spanning the gap. This CDR3 is 14 amino acids long. Looked up from germline, CDR1 is ENHRY and CDR2 is SYGVKD.